This T cell receptor (beta chain) was found in a study of T cell repertoires in cytomegalovirus infection. Study observations and caveats: CMV-specific TCR beta clonotypes restricted by HLA-C dominated the ex vivo response.

The CDR3 runs to 15 residues. J was trimmed by 4 bases and V by 3 bases; bases with no gene match: 5. Germline V gives CDR1 SGHTA, CDR2 FQGNSA. TCRdb re-derived calls from the reads in MiXCR, one entry per CDR3 protein. This sample has 200,000 to 300,000 distinct CDR3 sequences, with about an eighth found just once. This clonotype was seen more than once but under ten times. The target antigen is unknown. The origin of this receptor is a human donor in good health (CMV status not recorded). Some clones in this sample may be carry-over from other donors' samples. The sequencing sample was made of PBMCs. The V gene is TRBV7-2, the J gene TRBJ2-3; 9 bases are a match to TRBD1. CDR3 sequence (DNA): TGTGCCAGCAGCTTCACGGACAGGGGTTCAGATACGCAGTATTTT. It is translated as CASSFTDRGSDTQYF.